The 2 T cell receptor beta chains in this list originate from one sample, sequenced in a study of vaccination and CD4 T cells after COVID-19. For these TCRs, the target antigens are not known. As to time point: late sampling 161 to 241 days after vaccination in a few convalescent patients. Treatment of the sample: roughly 11-day PBMC culture with coronavirus spike peptide pools or control peptides (ViraFEST assay). Once obtained from cultured CD4+ T cells, the DNA was sequenced using the Oncomine TCR Beta short-read assay. TCRdb fed the PCR reads into MiXCR, producing one record per CDR3 protein. The table lists 20,000 to 25,000 distinct CDR3 sequences, 35% to 45% of them singletons. The specimen comprised CD4+ T cells from blood, cultured in vitro, sampled about 7 months after SARS-CoV-2 vaccination. Source of these receptors: a human donor who had recovered from COVID-19.

The CDR3 nucleotides read TGTGCCAGCAGTTACCTAGCGGGTGAGCAGTTCTTC. Amino acid sequence: CASSYLAGEQFF. The chain uses TRBV6-5 and TRBJ2-1, with 8 bases aligning to TRBD2. Losses at the gene ends were 2 bases for V and 9 bases for J; bases not matched to a gene: 0. The V gene's germline CDR1 is MNHEY and CDR2 SVGAGI. This CDR3 comprises 12 residues.

This chain uses TRBV6-2 or TRBV6-3 with TRBJ2-5; 8 nucleotides agree with TRBD2. The CDR3 covers 15 residues. With 4 bases clipped from V and 5 bases from J, the junction kept 9 bases outside the gene matches. Germline-derived CDR1 and CDR2 are MNHEY and SVGEGT. The CDR3 DNA follows: TGTGCCAGCAGTTGGACAAGCGGGAGTGGGGAGACCCAGTACTTC. It encodes CASSWTSGSGETQYF.